This is a list of T cell receptor beta chains from one sample in a study of graft-versus-host responses after intestinal transplantation. This table comes from immunoSEQ multiplex PCR, and its TCRdb copy is limited to in-frame clones, with some not included. The repertoire holds just under 90,000 clones, roughly four fifths seen once, with approximately 17% in the top ten. No antigen has been identified for these receptors. The input for sequencing was unstimulated CD8+ T cells sorted from spleen or lymph node cells, taken before intestinal transplant. The receptors stem from a human donor who received an intestinal transplant. CDR3s include the opening cysteine and the closing phenylalanine or tryptophan. D genes are given only for firm matches.

d_gene: NA; j_gene: TRBJ1-1; v_gene: TRBV19; CDR3nt: TGTGCCAGTAGTATATACAGTACTAACACTGAAGCTTTCTTT; CDR3aa: CASSIYSTNTEAFF
d_gene: NA; j_gene: TRBJ2-2; v_gene: TRBV5-5; CDR3nt: TGTGCCAGCAGCTTGGCGCAGGGGGGCGGGGAGCTGTTTTTT; CDR3aa: CASSLAQGGGELFF
d_gene: NA; j_gene: TRBJ2-3; v_gene: TRBV12-5; CDR3nt: TGTGCTAGTGGTCCCGGGAAGGGATTCACAGATACGCAGTATTTT; CDR3aa: CASGPGKGFTDTQYF
d_gene: NA; j_gene: TRBJ2-7; v_gene: TRBV6-5; CDR3nt: TGTGCCAGCAGCCTCGGACATTTCTCCTACGAGCAGTACTTC; CDR3aa: CASSLGHFSYEQYF
d_gene: NA; j_gene: TRBJ2-2; v_gene: TRBV4-1; CDR3nt: TGCGCCAGCAGCCAAGAGGGTCCCGGGGAGCTGTTTTTT; CDR3aa: CASSQEGPGELFF
d_gene: NA; j_gene: TRBJ1-1; v_gene: TRBV2; CDR3nt: TGTGCCAGCAGGGACTCCGGGACATTTGAAGCTTTCTTT; CDR3aa: CASRDSGTFEAFF
d_gene: NA; j_gene: TRBJ2-1; v_gene: TRBV4-2; CDR3nt: TGTGCCAGCAGCCAAGGGAGTGAGCAGTTCTTC; CDR3aa: CASSQGSEQFF
d_gene: NA; j_gene: TRBJ1-2; v_gene: TRBV28; CDR3nt: TGTGCCAGCAGTTTTCTTTGGAGAGGGCCCTATGGCTACACCTTC; CDR3aa: CASSFLWRGPYGYTF
d_gene: TRBD1; j_gene: TRBJ1-1; v_gene: TRBV5-1; CDR3nt: TGCGCCAGCAGCCACTTCCAGGGGGCTACTGAAGCTTTCTTT; CDR3aa: CASSHFQGATEAFF
d_gene: NA; j_gene: TRBJ2-1; v_gene: TRBV6-1; CDR3nt: TGTGCCAGCAGCCGGGACTGGTACAATGAGCAGTTCTTC; CDR3aa: CASSRDWYNEQFF
d_gene: NA; j_gene: TRBJ2-3; v_gene: TRBV6-5; CDR3nt: TGTGCCAGCAGTTACTCTTTGGGGGGTTATACAGATACGCAGTATTTT; CDR3aa: CASSYSLGGYTDTQYF
d_gene: TRBD1; j_gene: TRBJ2-7; v_gene: TRBV6-6; CDR3nt: TGTGCCAGCTACGGGACAGCAAGGGAGCAGTACTTC; CDR3aa: CASYGTAREQYF
d_gene: NA; j_gene: TRBJ1-1; v_gene: TRBV5-6; CDR3nt: TGTGCCAGCAGCTTGGGGGGCTTTAATTATGGCACTGAAGCTTTCTTT; CDR3aa: CASSLGGFNYGTEAFF